This is a list of T cell receptor beta chains from one sample in a study of CD8+CD57+ T cells in acquired aplastic anemia. TCRdb re-analysed the reads in MiXCR, keeping a single row per CDR3 protein. The sample has approximately 300,000 distinct CDR3 sequences; under 65% are singletons. Material: sorted CD4+, CD8+, or CD8+CD57+ T cells (not recorded which) from PBMCs. The receptors derive from a human donor with aplastic anemia. Both conserved end residues are part of each CDR3. A D gene is named only where the DNA matches it firmly. Not every row has a clone size; where given, it reads once, few, many or a size class.

clone size: NA
D gene: TRBD2
V gene: TRBV20-1
J gene: TRBJ2-1
CDR3 DNA: TGCAGTGCGATACCTAGCGGGAGTAGTAATGAGCAGTTCTTC
CDR3 protein: CSAIPSGSSNEQFF

clone size: many
D gene: NA
V gene: TRBV29-1
J gene: TRBJ1-2
CDR3 DNA: TGCAGCGGTACTAACACTGGATATGGCTACACCTTC
CDR3 protein: CSGTNTGYGYTF

clone size: NA
D gene: NA
V gene: TRBV19
J gene: TRBJ2-3
CDR3 DNA: TGTGCCAGTAGGACCGGACGGCTTGCTAGCACAGATACGCAGTATTTT
CDR3 protein: CASRTGRLASTDTQYF

clone size: NA
D gene: NA
V gene: TRBV12-3/TRBV12-4
J gene: TRBJ2-5
CDR3 DNA: TGTGCCAGCAGTTTATTTGAGACCCAGTACTTC
CDR3 protein: CASSLFETQYF

clone size: many
D gene: NA
V gene: TRBV7-7
J gene: TRBJ2-5
CDR3 DNA: TGTGCCAGCAGCTTTTCTGATGGGGAGACCCAGTACTTC
CDR3 protein: CASSFSDGETQYF

clone size: NA
D gene: NA
V gene: TRBV10-1
J gene: TRBJ2-1
CDR3 DNA: TGCGCCAGCAGTGCTAGAGAATGGCGGGGAACAGGGAGTGAGCAGTTCTTC
CDR3 protein: CASSAREWRGTGSEQFF

clone size: NA
D gene: NA
V gene: TRBV25-1
J gene: TRBJ1-2
CDR3 DNA: TGTGCCAGCAGTTCGTCAGATTCGGGGGGAATAGGGTATGGCTACACCTTC
CDR3 protein: CASSSSDSGGIGYGYTF

clone size: NA
D gene: NA
V gene: TRBV2
J gene: TRBJ1-1
CDR3 DNA: TGTGCCAGCAGTGAACGTGGGGAGGTCACTGAAGCTTTCTTT
CDR3 protein: CASSERGEVTEAFF

clone size: NA
D gene: TRBD1
V gene: TRBV7-8
J gene: TRBJ1-1
CDR3 DNA: TGTGCCAGCAGCTTATGGAAGGGACAGGCCCTGAACACTGAAGCTTTCTTT
CDR3 protein: CASSLWKGQALNTEAFF

clone size: NA
D gene: NA
V gene: TRBV12-3/TRBV12-4
J gene: TRBJ2-3
CDR3 DNA: TGTGCCAGCAGTTTAAAGGGGATGACAGATACGCAGTATTTT
CDR3 protein: CASSLKGMTDTQYF

clone size: few
D gene: TRBD1
V gene: TRBV24-1
J gene: TRBJ2-5
CDR3 DNA: TGTGCCACTAATGACAGGGCAGGAGAGACCCAGTACTTC
CDR3 protein: CATNDRAGETQYF

clone size: NA
D gene: TRBD1
V gene: TRBV20-1
J gene: TRBJ2-7
CDR3 DNA: TGCAGTGCTAGGCTGACAGGGGATCTTGGCGAGCAGTACTTC
CDR3 protein: CSARLTGDLGEQYF

clone size: many
D gene: TRBD2
V gene: TRBV6-6
J gene: TRBJ2-1
CDR3 DNA: TGTGCCAGCAGTTACTCTGTGGGCGATAGCGGGGGGGCCGTTCCGTTCTTC
CDR3 protein: CASSYSVGDSGGAVPFF

clone size: NA
D gene: NA
V gene: TRBV7-3
J gene: TRBJ2-1
CDR3 DNA: TGTGCCAGCAGCTCCATACCCCAGGACGGGGGACCCAACAATGAGCAGTTCTTC
CDR3 protein: CASSSIPQDGGPNNEQFF

clone size: NA
D gene: NA
V gene: TRBV4-1
J gene: TRBJ2-1
CDR3 DNA: TGCGCCAGCAGCGAAAGAGAGGCAGAGCAGTTCTTC
CDR3 protein: CASSEREAEQFF

clone size: once
D gene: TRBD2
V gene: TRBV24-1
J gene: TRBJ2-1
CDR3 DNA: TGTGCCACCAGTGATGCGGGACTAGACAATGAGCAGTTCTTC
CDR3 protein: CATSDAGLDNEQFF

clone size: few
D gene: NA
V gene: TRBV18
J gene: TRBJ2-5
CDR3 DNA: TGTGCCAGCTCGCTACAGGGCGGTGAGACCCAGTACTTC
CDR3 protein: CASSLQGGETQYF

clone size: NA
D gene: TRBD1
V gene: TRBV14
J gene: TRBJ1-1
CDR3 DNA: TGTGCCAGCAGCCGGACGACAGGGTTGAACACTGAAGCTTTCTTT
CDR3 protein: CASSRTTGLNTEAFF

clone size: NA
D gene: NA
V gene: TRBV19
J gene: TRBJ2-7
CDR3 DNA: TGTGCCAGTAGTAGCCGCAGTAACTACGAGCAGTACTTC
CDR3 protein: CASSSRSNYEQYF

clone size: NA
D gene: NA
V gene: TRBV29-1
J gene: TRBJ2-7
CDR3 DNA: TGCAGCGTTAGCGCCGCGGCTAACGAGCAGTACTTC
CDR3 protein: CSVSAAANEQYF

clone size: few
D gene: TRBD1
V gene: TRBV2
J gene: TRBJ2-1
CDR3 DNA: TGTGCCAGCACCGACAGGGGTTCAAATGAGCAGTTCTTC
CDR3 protein: CASTDRGSNEQFF

clone size: NA
D gene: TRBD2
V gene: TRBV7-2
J gene: TRBJ2-1
CDR3 DNA: TGTGCCAGCAGCGGTAGGACTAGCGGGAGCGGGAGAGAGCAGTTCTTC
CDR3 protein: CASSGRTSGSGREQFF

clone size: NA
D gene: NA
V gene: TRBV6-5
J gene: TRBJ2-2
CDR3 DNA: TGTGCCAGCAGTAACACGATGGCAGGAGCGACCGGGGAGCTGTTTTTT
CDR3 protein: CASSNTMAGATGELFF

clone size: NA
D gene: NA
V gene: TRBV20-1
J gene: TRBJ2-7
CDR3 DNA: TGCAGTGCTCAAAGAGGAAGCTACGAGCAGTACTTC
CDR3 protein: CSAQRGSYEQYF

clone size: NA
D gene: NA
V gene: TRBV11-3
J gene: TRBJ2-7
CDR3 DNA: TGTGCCCCCTCTAGGCGGGAGCAGTACTTC
CDR3 protein: CAPSRREQYF

clone size: NA
D gene: NA
V gene: TRBV2
J gene: TRBJ1-2
CDR3 DNA: TGTGCCAGCAGTGAAGGGGGCAGGGGAAACTATGGCTACACCTTC
CDR3 protein: CASSEGGRGNYGYTF

clone size: NA
D gene: TRBD2
V gene: TRBV25-1
J gene: TRBJ2-5
CDR3 DNA: TGTGCCAGCAGTGCTGGAACGGGACTAGCGGAAGAGACCCAGTACTTC
CDR3 protein: CASSAGTGLAEETQYF

clone size: many
D gene: TRBD1
V gene: TRBV29-1
J gene: TRBJ1-2
CDR3 DNA: TGCAGCGTTGGTACAGGGGAAGGTAACTATGGCTACACCTTC
CDR3 protein: CSVGTGEGNYGYTF

clone size: once
D gene: NA
V gene: TRBV30
J gene: TRBJ2-1
CDR3 DNA: TGTGCCTGGAGTGTGGACAATGAGCAGTTCTTC
CDR3 protein: CAWSVDNEQFF

clone size: NA
D gene: NA
V gene: TRBV7-9
J gene: TRBJ2-5
CDR3 DNA: TGTGCCAGCAGCTTAGTTGCAGAAGAGACCCAGTACTTC
CDR3 protein: CASSLVAEETQYF

clone size: NA
D gene: NA
V gene: TRBV5-1
J gene: TRBJ1-1
CDR3 DNA: TGCGCCAGCAGCTTGGGGTTTGTGGTGGGTGAAGCTTTCTTT
CDR3 protein: CASSLGFVVGEAFF